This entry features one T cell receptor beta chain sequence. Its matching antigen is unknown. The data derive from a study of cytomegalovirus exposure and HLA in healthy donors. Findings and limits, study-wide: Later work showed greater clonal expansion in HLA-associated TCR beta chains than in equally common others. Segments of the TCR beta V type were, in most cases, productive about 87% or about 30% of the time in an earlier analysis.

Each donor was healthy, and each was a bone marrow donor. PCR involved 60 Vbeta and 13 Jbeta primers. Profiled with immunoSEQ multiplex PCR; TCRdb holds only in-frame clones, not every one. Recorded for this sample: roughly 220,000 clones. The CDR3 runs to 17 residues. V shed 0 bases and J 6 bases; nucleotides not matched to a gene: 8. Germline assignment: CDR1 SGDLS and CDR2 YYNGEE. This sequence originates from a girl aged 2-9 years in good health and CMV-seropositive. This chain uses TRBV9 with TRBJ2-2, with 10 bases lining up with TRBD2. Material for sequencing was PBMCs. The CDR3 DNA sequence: TGTGCCAGCAGCGTAGGGGTAGCGGGGGGAAAGGCCGGGGAGCTGTTTTTT. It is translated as CASSVGVAGGKAGELFF.